The clone carrying this T cell receptor beta chain has just a few counts. Production of TCR cDNA was by 5'RACE template switching, which also added a universal primer site and UMIs. A single record per CDR3 protein comes from TCRdb applying MiXCR to the 5' RACE reads. The table shows fewer than 400,000 distinct CDR3 sequences, with about 11% occurring only once. The entry originates in a study of T cells after yellow fever vaccination. As for the study in general: Researchers used SMART-Seq v4 Ultra Low Input to prepare fractions that had low cell numbers.

Germline CDR1 and CDR2: SGHTA and FQGNSA. With V trimmed by 2 bases and J by 4 bases, 9 bases remained unmatched. The CDR3 runs 16 residues. The gene calls are TRBV7-2 and TRBJ1-1, with 8 bases that match TRBD1. The sequence was obtained from a man aged 18-30 years who received the YFV17D yellow fever vaccine. Sequenced material: CD4+ T cells sorted from PBMCs, taken 45 days after the yellow fever booster vaccination. CDR3 sequence: CASSLYMATGATEAFF. The CDR3 DNA reads TGTGCCAGCAGCTTATACATGGCGACAGGGGCCACTGAAGCTTTCTTT.